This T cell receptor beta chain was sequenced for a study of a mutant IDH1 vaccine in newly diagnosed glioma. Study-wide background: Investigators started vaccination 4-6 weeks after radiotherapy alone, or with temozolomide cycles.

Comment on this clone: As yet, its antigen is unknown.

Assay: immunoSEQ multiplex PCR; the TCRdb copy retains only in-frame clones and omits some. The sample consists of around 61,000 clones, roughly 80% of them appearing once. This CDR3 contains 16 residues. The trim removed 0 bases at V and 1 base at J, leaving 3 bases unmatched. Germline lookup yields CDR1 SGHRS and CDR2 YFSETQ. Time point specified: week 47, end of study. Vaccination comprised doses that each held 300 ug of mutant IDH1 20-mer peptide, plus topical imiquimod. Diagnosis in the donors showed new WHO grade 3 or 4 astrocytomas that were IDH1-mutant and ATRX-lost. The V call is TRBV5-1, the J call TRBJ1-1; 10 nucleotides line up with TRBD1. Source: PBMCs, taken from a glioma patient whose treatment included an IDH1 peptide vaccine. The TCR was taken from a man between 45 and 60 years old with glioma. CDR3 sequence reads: CASSLAGTGANTEAFF. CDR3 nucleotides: TGCGCCAGCAGCTTGGCGGGGACAGGGGCGAACACTGAAGCTTTCTTT.